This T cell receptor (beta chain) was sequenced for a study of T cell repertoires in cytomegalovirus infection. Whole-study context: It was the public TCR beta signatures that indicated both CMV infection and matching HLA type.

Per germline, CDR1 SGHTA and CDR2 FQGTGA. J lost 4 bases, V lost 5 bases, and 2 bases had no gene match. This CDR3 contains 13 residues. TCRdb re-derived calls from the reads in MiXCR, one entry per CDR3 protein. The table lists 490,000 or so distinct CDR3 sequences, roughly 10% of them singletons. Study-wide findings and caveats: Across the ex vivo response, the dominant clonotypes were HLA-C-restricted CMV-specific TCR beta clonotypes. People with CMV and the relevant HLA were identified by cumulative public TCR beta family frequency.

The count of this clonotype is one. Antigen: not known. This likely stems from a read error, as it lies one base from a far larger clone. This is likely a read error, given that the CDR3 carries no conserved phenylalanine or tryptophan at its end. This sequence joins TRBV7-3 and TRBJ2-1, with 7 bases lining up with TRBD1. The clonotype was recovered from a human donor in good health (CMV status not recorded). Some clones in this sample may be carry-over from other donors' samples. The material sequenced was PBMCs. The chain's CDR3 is CASSQDRYNEQFY. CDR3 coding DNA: TGTGCCAGCAGCCAGGACAGGTACAATGAGCAGTTCTAC.